The sequence of this T cell receptor (beta chain) was determined in a study of blood T cells in healthy people across ages. In the study overall: Researchers report that template switching captured about one barcoded beta molecule per two T cells.

A second roughly 6 to 11 cycle PCR used barcoded and J-beta primers. TCRdb passed the 5' RACE reads through MiXCR, listing each CDR3 protein once. The sample consists of some 690,000 distinct CDR3 sequences, around a fifth of them appearing once. The length of the CDR3 is 17 residues. The V gene's germline CDR1 is SGHAT and CDR2 FQNNGV. With V trimmed by 4 bases and J by 2 bases, 11 bases remained unmatched. The source material was blood. This clonotype originated in a man between 65 and 80 years old in good health. The chain joins TRBV11-2 to TRBJ2-3; 8 bases are a match to TRBD1. CDR3 in DNA: TGTGCCAGCAGCTGGCGGTTGGGGGACAGGTTCACAGATACGCAGTATTTT. It codes for CASSWRLGDRFTDTQYF. Full variable domain (outside the CDR3, taken from reference TRBV11-2 and TRBJ2-3): EAGVAQSPRYKIIEKRQSVAFWCNPISGHATLYWYQQILGQGPKLLIQFQNNGVVDDSQLPKDRFSAERLKGVDSTLKIQPAKLEDSAVYLCASSWRLGDRFTDTQYFGPGTRLTVL.